This T cell receptor beta chain was observed in a study of technical replicates of blood from a handful of donors. Data came from immunoSEQ multiplex PCR; TCRdb stores just in-frame clones and leaves some out. In the table there are more than 90,000 clones, approximately 94% of which are singletons. Germline assignment: CDR1 MGHRA and CDR2 YSYEKL. The V segment lost 1 base and the J segment 0 bases; nucleotides outside the gene matches: 3. The CDR3 sequence is 16 residues long. V is TRBV4-1 and J is TRBJ1-1; 9 bases agree with TRBD1. The source material was T cells isolated from PBMCs. The clonotype originates from a human donor in good health. The CDR3 sequence: CASSQAGTGLNTEAFF. CDR3 DNA sequence: TGCGCCAGCAGCCAAGCGGGGACAGGGCTGAACACTGAAGCTTTCTTT.